This TCR beta chain emerged from a study of T cells in Graves' hyperthyroidism and ophthalmopathy. The CDR3 runs to 16 residues. Germline V lookup: CDR1 SGHDT, CDR2 YYEEEE. The trim removed 4 bases at V and 5 bases at J, leaving 14 bases unmatched. RNA transcripts served as the template for amplifying TCR beta CDR3 regions. The TCR CDR3 was amplified in a first-round RT-PCR using the HTBI primer set. Via MiXCR, TCRdb re-called the multiplex PCR reads, giving one row per CDR3 protein. The data hold about 500,000 distinct CDR3 sequences, with roughly 17% observed a single time. The sequencing input was blood. The chain recombines TRBV5-6 with TRBJ2-5; 7 bases are shared with TRBD2. The source is a woman aged 18-29 years with Graves' ophthalmopathy. The CDR3 bases are TGTGCCAGCAGCCCGGGGGGAGGACTGTTTTTGGAGACCCAGTACTTC. Protein: CASSPGGGLFLETQYF.